One and the same sample provided the 27 T cell receptor beta chains below, sequenced in a study of regulatory T cells in long-lasting Graves disease. iRepertoire HTBI primers and Arm-PCR of CDR3 regions built TCR beta libraries. TCRdb processed the multiplex PCR reads anew with MiXCR; each CDR3 protein has one entry. This sample carries roughly 500,000 distinct CDR3 sequences, about 13% of them seen once, and the ten largest clones take about 9.1%. The time point here: newly diagnosed GD, antithyroid drugs for less than 3 months. Following extraction of RNA from PBMCs, that RNA was used to make the TCR library. This sample also belongs to another study, concerning T cells in Graves' hyperthyroidism and ophthalmopathy.

This material consisted of peripheral blood mononuclear cells (PBMCs), taken at new diagnosis, from a patient treated with antithyroid drugs. Receptors originate from a man in his thirties or forties with Graves disease.

This clonotype was seen a few times. The rearrangement joins TRBV6-2 or TRBV6-3 to TRBJ2-4, with unresolved D. Germline loops: CDR1 MNHEY, CDR2 SVGEGT. This CDR3 has 11 residues. V gave up 5 bases and J gave up 4 bases, with 3 bases separating them. CDR3 residues: CASSEKNIQYF. The DNA for the CDR3 is TGTGCCAGCAGTGAAAAAAACATTCAGTACTTC.

This clonotype was recorded at least ten times. At one boundary the junction diverges from the germline segment, which might be a read error. The V call is TRBV5-1, the J call TRBJ2-3; D is perhaps TRBD2 (5 bases). The germline V gene has CDR1 SGHRS and CDR2 YFSETQ. This CDR3 spans 12 amino acids. The CDR3 spells CASSRDTDTQYF. Written as DNA, the CDR3 is TGTGCCAGCAGCCGGGACACAGATACGCAGTATTTT.

This clonotype was seen repeatedly, ten times or more. The chain carries TRBV2 and TRBJ2-3, with 9 positions matching TRBD2. This CDR3 has 15 residues. Germline CDR1 is SNHLY and CDR2 is FYNNEI. The junction had 4 bases not matched to a gene; V was cut back by 5 bases and J by 1 base. CDR3 DNA sequence: TGTGCCAGCAGTTCGCGGGAGGGTGGCACAGATACGCAGTATTTT. It yields the protein CASSSREGGTDTQYF.

This clonotype was picked up many times. The V and J genes are TRBV11-2 and TRBJ2-5; possibly TRBD2 for D (5 bases). Per germline, CDR1 SGHAT and CDR2 FQNNGV. The CDR3 consists of 17 residues. Trimming removed 5 bases from V and 1 base from J, with 20 bases in between. In nucleotides, the CDR3 is TGTGCCAGCAGCCTGGGAGTGGGAGACCCGGGCCAAGAGACCCAGTACTTC. Translating it yields CASSLGVGDPGQETQYF.

In this sample, this clonotype turned up many times. This sequence joins TRBV20-1 and TRBJ2-4, with 8 positions matching TRBD1. From germline, CDR1 is DFQATT and CDR2 SNEGSKA (reference sequence). The ends lost 6 bases at V and 2 bases at J; junction bases unmatched: 6. CDR3 size: 14 residues. The CDR3 DNA reads as TGCAGTGCGAGGCCAGGGGGCTCCAAAAACATTCAGTACTTC. This gives the protein CSARPGGSKNIQYF.

There are many counts of this clonotype. The V and J genes are TRBV12-5 and TRBJ2-1; maybe TRBD2 (6 bases). Germline CDR1 is LGHNT and CDR2 is FRNRAP. The CDR3 totals 15 residues. Between the trimmed V and J ends, which lost 7 bases and 3 bases, there was a span of 16 bases. The CDR3 here is CASAPAGLNYNEQFF. CDR3 bases: TGTGCTAGTGCCCCCGCCGGACTAAACTACAATGAGCAGTTCTTC. Together with reference TRBV12-5 and TRBJ2-1, the CDR3 gives the full variable domain: DARVTQTPRHKVTEMGQEVTMRCQPILGHNTVFWYRQTMMQGLELLAYFRNRAPLDDSGMPKDRFSAEMPDATLATLKIQPSEPRDSAVYFCASAPAGLNYNEQFFGPGTRLTVL.

This clonotype is a singleton in its sample. V is TRBV28 and J is TRBJ2-3; 11 bases align to TRBD2. The germline V gene has CDR1 MDHEN and CDR2 SYDVKM. Trimming at V came to 6 bases and at J to 2 bases, leaving 13 bases not matched to a gene. The CDR3 has 18 residues. CDR3 DNA sequence: TGTGCCAGCAGGTCGGAAGGGACTAGCGGACCTCACACAGATACGCAGTATTTT. Its protein is CASRSEGTSGPHTDTQYF. Complete variable domain (other parts from reference TRBV28 and TRBJ2-3): DVKVTQSSRYLVKRTGEKVFLECVQDMDHENMFWYRQDPGLGLRLIYFSYDVKMKEKGDIPEGYSVSREKKERFSLILESASTNQTSMYLCASRSEGTSGPHTDTQYFGPGTRLTVL.

This clonotype was counted a single time. The chain couples TRBV2 to TRBJ2-7; D remains ambiguous. Trimming shortened V by 8 bases and J by 5 bases, and 10 bases separated the two germline ends. This CDR3 region has 11 residues. Germline CDR1 SNHLY, CDR2 FYNNEI. CDR3 in amino acids: CASLGRHEQYF. CDR3 in DNA: TGTGCCAGCTTAGGGCGGCACGAGCAGTACTTC.

This clonotype was seen repeatedly, ten times or more. The V gene is TRBV7-9, the J gene TRBJ2-7; TRBD2 matches 11 bases. The CDR3 runs 15 residues. CDR1 and CDR2 from the germline V gene are SEHNR and FQNEAQ (reference sequence). The J segment lost 2 bases and the V segment lost 8 bases, leaving 8 bases of the junction unmatched. The CDR3 loop reads CASLNSGRATYEQYF. Here the CDR3 DNA reads TGTGCCAGCCTTAATAGCGGGAGGGCTACCTACGAGCAGTACTTC.

This clonotype was found a few times. The CDR3 DNA is TGTGCCAGCAGCCAAGAGGGCGGGGGCCGGTTGAGCGGGGCCTACAATGAGCAGTTCTTC. Protein: CASSQEGGGRLSGAYNEQFF. The V call is TRBV3-1, the J call TRBJ2-1, with D possibly TRBD2 on 7 matching bases. Trimming pared 0 bases from V and 2 bases from J, leaving 23 bases between. This CDR3 contains 20 residues. Germline assignment: CDR1 LGHDT and CDR2 YNNKEL (reference sequence).

The V and J genes are TRBV6-1 and TRBJ1-5; D remains ambiguous. The V and J ends lost 4 bases and 7 bases respectively, with 5 bases between them. The CDR3 is 11 residues long. Germline V gene data show CDR1 as MNHNS and CDR2 as SASEGT. The chain's CDR3 is CASSGEQPQHF. The CDR3 coding sequence is TGTGCCAGCAGTGGGGAGCAGCCCCAGCATTTT.

Points on this clonotype: A much larger clone differs by one base, so this may be a read error. This chain connects TRBV20-1 to TRBJ2-7, with 7 positions matching TRBD2. Losses at the gene ends were 4 bases for V and 4 bases for J; bases not matched to a gene: 7. In germline, CDR1 is DFQATT, CDR2 SNEGSKA (reference sequence). The CDR3 is 13 residues long. This CDR3 reads CSATSFGGYEQYF. The CDR3 DNA reads as TGCAGTGCTACCTCTTTCGGGGGGTACGAGCAGTACTTC.

At least ten counts were recorded for this clonotype. The CDR3 DNA follows: TGTGCCAGCACCCCGGGGACGGACTCTGGAAACACCATATATTTT. Amino acids: CASTPGTDSGNTIYF. The chain has TRBV7-9 and TRBJ1-3, with D possibly matching TRBD1 (5 bases). The CDR3 spans 15 residues. Germline V gene data show CDR1 as SEHNR and CDR2 as FQNEAQ (reference sequence). Deletions cut 7 bases from V and 0 bases from J, with 13 bases between. Using reference TRBV7-9 and TRBJ1-3 for the parts outside the CDR3, the full variable domain is DTGVSQNPRHKITKRGQNVTFRCDPISEHNRLYWYRQTLGQGPEFLTYFQNEAQLEKSRLLSDRFSAERPKGSFSTLEIQRTEQGDSAMYLCASTPGTDSGNTIYFGEGSWLTVV.

Only a few counts were recorded for this clonotype. The chain couples TRBV11-2 to TRBJ2-7; 10 positions agree with TRBD2. V gave up 3 bases and J gave up 5 bases; unmatched junction bases: 13. The CDR3 spans 17 residues. Germline V gives CDR1 SGHAT, CDR2 FQNNGV. In DNA form, the CDR3 reads TGTGCCAGCAGCTTTCTCAGGCGAGCGGGAGGGCCCAACGAGCAGTACTTC. This translates into CASSFLRRAGGPNEQYF.

This sequence joins TRBV5-1 and TRBJ2-7; a possible D gene is TRBD1 (5 bases). The CDR3 is made up of 14 amino acids. V gave up 0 bases and J gave up 3 bases, with 10 bases separating them. Germline CDR1 SGHRS, CDR2 YFSETQ. In DNA, the CDR3 is TGCGCCAGCAGCTTGGCCTGGCAGGGCTACGAGCAGTACTTC. It codes for CASSLAWQGYEQYF.

Ten or more counts support this clonotype. The rearrangement uses TRBV12-3 or TRBV12-4 and TRBJ1-4, with D possibly being TRBD1 (6 bases). The CDR3 has 14 residues. Trimming took off 5 bases at V and 8 bases at J, with 15 bases between the two ends. CDR3 region: CASSGGRDSEKLFF. CDR3 coding DNA: TGTGCCAGCAGTGGGGGGCGAGACAGCGAAAAACTGTTTTTT.

This clonotype was observed at least ten times. The gene calls are TRBV9 and TRBJ2-1; tentatively, D is TRBD2 (6 bases). This CDR3 has 15 residues. V gave up 4 bases and J gave up 0 bases, with 11 bases separating them. Per the germline V gene, CDR1 is SGDLS and CDR2 is YYNGEE. DNA of the CDR3: TGTGCCAGCAGCTTGGAGGGGTTCTCCTACAATGAGCAGTTCTTC. Its protein product is CASSLEGFSYNEQFF.

The genes are TRBV20-1 and TRBJ2-7; D remains ambiguous. Germline values: CDR1 DFQATT, CDR2 SNEGSKA (reference sequence). Trimming cost V 6 bases and J 4 bases, with 10 bases left between them. The CDR3 runs 11 residues. The CDR3 reads CSARTLYEQYF. Written as DNA, the CDR3 is TGCAGTGCAAGGACCCTTTACGAGCAGTACTTC.

The gene calls are TRBV19 and TRBJ1-6, with D perhaps matching TRBD1 (5 bases). The germline gives CDR1 LNHDA, CDR2 SQIVND (reference sequence). The ends were cut back, 3 bases at V and 9 bases at J, with 18 bases in the middle. This CDR3 region has 16 residues. This CDR3 is CASSIAGTPTSSPLHF. The CDR3 coding sequence is TGTGCCAGTAGTATTGCAGGGACCCCGACGAGTTCACCCCTCCACTTT.

This clonotype was counted between two and nine times. The rearrangement uses TRBV3-1 and TRBJ2-1, with D perhaps TRBD2 (6 bases). V shed 4 bases and J shed 8 bases, with 15 bases lying between them. CDR1 and CDR2 from the germline V gene are LGHDT and YNNKEL (reference sequence). The CDR3 sequence is 14 residues long. For the CDR3, the DNA is TGTGCCAGCAGCCGAACTAGCATCCTAGATGAGCAGTTCTTC. Encoded protein: CASSRTSILDEQFF.

A word on this clonotype: Germline and junction disagree at one end, which may indicate a read error. This sequence joins TRBV20-1 and TRBJ2-7, with D possibly TRBD2 on 5 matching bases. The germline CDR1 and CDR2 sequences are DFQATT and SNEGSKA (reference sequence). The CDR3 extends over 13 amino acids. CDR3 coding DNA: TGCAGTGCGGGTGAGGGAACGTTTTACGAGCTGTACTTC. Residues: CSAGEGTFYELYF.

This clonotype was found many times. The chain has TRBV6-2 or TRBV6-3 and TRBJ1-2; no definite D call. The CDR3 sequence is 13 residues long. V was cut by 0 bases and J by 5 bases, with 7 bases left in between. Germline CDR1 reads MNHEY; CDR2 reads SVGEGT. Here the CDR3 reads CASSYSREYGYTF. The CDR3 region has the DNA TGTGCCAGCAGTTACTCGCGGGAGTATGGCTACACCTTC.

In its sample, this clonotype was seen many times. The chain links TRBV18 to TRBJ2-7; D may correspond to TRBD1 or TRBD2 (5 bases each). V gave up 1 base and J gave up 6 bases, with 10 bases separating them. CDR1 and CDR2 from the germline V gene are KGHSH and LQKENI. This CDR3 has 13 residues. This CDR3 reads CASSPLGESEQYF. CDR3 nucleotide sequence: TGTGCCAGCTCACCACTAGGGGAGAGCGAGCAGTACTTC.

The chain carries TRBV10-3 and TRBJ2-3; 8 bases are a match to TRBD2. The CDR3 is 17 amino acids. The trim removed 2 bases at V and 3 bases at J, leaving 10 bases unmatched. Germline CDR1 reads ENHRY; CDR2 reads SYGVKD. The CDR3 protein is CAISEAAGAALTDTQYF. The CDR3 DNA follows: TGTGCCATCAGTGAGGCAGCGGGAGCCGCCTTGACAGATACGCAGTATTTT.

Many counts were recorded for this clonotype. The rearrangement joins TRBV20-1 to TRBJ2-7; a weak D match, TRBD1 (6 bases). The germline gives CDR1 DFQATT, CDR2 SNEGSKA (reference sequence). The CDR3 runs to 15 residues. V was pared by 1 base and J by 1 base, with 14 bases between. The CDR3 loop is CSARVGGALSYEQYF. The CDR3 DNA is TGCAGTGCTAGAGTTGGGGGCGCGTTATCCTACGAGCAGTACTTC.

This clonotype was detected many times. This rearrangement joins TRBV7-2 to TRBJ1-2, with 7 bases matching TRBD1. This CDR3 contains 15 residues. Losses at the gene ends were 0 bases for V and 2 bases for J; bases not matched to a gene: 3. Germline V gene data show CDR1 as SGHTA and CDR2 as FQGNSA. CDR3 DNA: TGTGCCAGCAGCTTAGCGACAGGGTTAAACTATGGCTACACCTTC. Translation: CASSLATGLNYGYTF.

The CDR3 nucleotides read TGTGCCAGCAGTGGGGACAGGGGAGGAGAAATGAACACTGAAGCTTTCTTT. It is translated as CASSGDRGGEMNTEAFF. The rearrangement uses TRBV2 and TRBJ1-1; 10 bases agree with TRBD1. Unmatched junction bases numbered 8, after V lost 4 bases and J lost 0 bases. Germline values: CDR1 SNHLY, CDR2 FYNNEI. The CDR3 length is 17 residues.